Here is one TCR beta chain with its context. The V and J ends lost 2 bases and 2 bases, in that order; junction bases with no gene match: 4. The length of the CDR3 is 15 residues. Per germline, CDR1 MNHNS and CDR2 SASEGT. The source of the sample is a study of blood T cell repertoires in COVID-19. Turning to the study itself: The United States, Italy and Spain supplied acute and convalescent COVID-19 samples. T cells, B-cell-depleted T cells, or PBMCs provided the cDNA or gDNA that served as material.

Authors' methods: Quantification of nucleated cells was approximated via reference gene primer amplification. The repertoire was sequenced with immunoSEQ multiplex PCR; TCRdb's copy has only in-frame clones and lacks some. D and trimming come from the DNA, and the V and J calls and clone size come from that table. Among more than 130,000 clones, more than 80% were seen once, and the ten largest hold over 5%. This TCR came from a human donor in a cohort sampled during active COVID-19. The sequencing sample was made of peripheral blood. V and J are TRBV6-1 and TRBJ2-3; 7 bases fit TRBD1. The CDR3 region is CASSEMGQSTDTQYF. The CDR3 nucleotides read TGTGCCAGCAGTGAAATGGGACAGTCCACAGATACGCAGTATTTT.